This TCR beta chain was retrieved from a study of Ad26.COV2.S vaccination and SARS-CoV-2 variants. Trimming cost V 0 bases and J 7 bases, with 1 base left between them. The germline CDR1 and CDR2 sequences are SGHKS and YYEKEE (reference sequence). The CDR3 is 11 amino acids. Assay: immunoSEQ multiplex PCR; the TCRdb copy retains only in-frame clones and omits some. The table shows almost 400,000 clones, with approximately 91% occurring only once. Indicated treatment: some 20 received Ad26.COV2.S at low or high dose, single or two shots; roughly five received placebo; per-sample allocation not given. Specimens were obtained on day 63 following the first vaccine or placebo injection.

Here the sequenced sample was peripheral blood, taken in a trial of Ad26.COV2.S vaccine versus placebo. The chain combines TRBV5-5 with TRBJ1-4; no reliable D call. The TCR originated in a person aged 18-65 years who received the Ad26.COV2.S COVID-19 vaccine or a placebo. CDR3 nucleotide sequence: TGTGCCAGCAGCTTGGCTGAAAAACTGTTTTTT. This codes for CASSLAEKLFF. Full variable domain (outside the CDR3, taken from reference TRBV5-5 and TRBJ1-4): DAGVTQSPTHLIKTRGQQVTLRCSPISGHKSVSWYQQVLGQGPQFIFQYYEKEERGRGNFPDRFSARQFPNYSSELNVNALLLGDSALYLCASSLAEKLFFGSGTQLSVL.